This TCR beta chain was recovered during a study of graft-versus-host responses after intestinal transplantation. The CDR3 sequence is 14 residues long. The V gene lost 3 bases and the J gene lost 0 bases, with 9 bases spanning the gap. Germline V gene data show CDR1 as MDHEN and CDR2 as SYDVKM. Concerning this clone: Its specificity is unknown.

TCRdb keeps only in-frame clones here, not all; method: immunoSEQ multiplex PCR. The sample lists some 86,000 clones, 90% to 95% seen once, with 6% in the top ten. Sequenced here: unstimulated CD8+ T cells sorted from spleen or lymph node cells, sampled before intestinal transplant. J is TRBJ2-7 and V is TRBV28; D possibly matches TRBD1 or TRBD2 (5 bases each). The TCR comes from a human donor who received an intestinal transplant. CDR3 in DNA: TGTGCCAGCAGTTTCTTCGGGACCTCCTACGAGCAGTACTTC. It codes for CASSFFGTSYEQYF.